This T cell receptor (beta chain) was retrieved from a study of blood T cell repertoires in COVID-19. Overall study: PBMCs, B-cell-depleted T cells, or T cells were the source of the cDNA or gDNA that made up the material.

Authors' analysis steps: For nucleated cells, counts were estimated from reference gene primer amplification. Only in-frame clones appear in the TCRdb table, and some are missing; sequencing was by immunoSEQ multiplex PCR. Clonal size and the V and J genes are those of that table, whereas D and trimming came from the DNA. The sample includes about 75,000 clones, 75% to 85% of them seen just once. CDR3 size: 15 residues. V lost 2 bases, J lost 6 bases, and 16 bases lay in between. Germline V gene data show CDR1 as MNHEY and CDR2 as SVGEGT. This TCR came from a woman older than 75 with active or convalescent COVID-19. The gene calls are TRBV6-2 or TRBV6-3 and TRBJ1-2; no definite D call. Sequenced: peripheral blood. CDR3 sequence: CASSYGSGSKNGYTF. The DNA of the CDR3 is TGTGCCAGCAGTTACGGTTCTGGGAGTAAGAATGGCTACACCTTC.